A selection of T cell receptor beta chains follows, all from one sample in a study of T cell changes during pregnancy in multiple sclerosis. TCRdb keeps only in-frame clones here, not all; method: immunoSEQ multiplex PCR. The sample holds about 41,000 clones, almost 95% seen once. The starting material was CD8+ T cells from peripheral blood mononuclear cells, obtained in the third trimester of pregnancy. These receptors were taken from a female donor with multiple sclerosis, enrolled in a pregnancy study. Both conserved end residues are part of each CDR3. Fields, in order: CDR3 length, V gene, J gene, CDR3 protein.

len: 13; v_gene: TRBV7-2; j_gene: TRBJ1-2; CDR3aa: CASSTSRGNGYTF
len: 13; v_gene: TRBV5-8; j_gene: TRBJ2-1; CDR3aa: CASSRSGSKEQFF
len: 14; v_gene: TRBV7-9; j_gene: TRBJ2-1; CDR3aa: CASSLLGVPDEQFF
len: 18; v_gene: TRBV5-7; j_gene: TRBJ2-2; CDR3aa: CASSLSGTSGRTAGELFF
len: 13; v_gene: TRBV6-4; j_gene: TRBJ1-3; CDR3aa: CASFRDRVLTIYF
len: 17; v_gene: TRBV5-5; j_gene: TRBJ2-4; CDR3aa: CASSPEGPGGTKNIQYF
len: 14; v_gene: TRBV5-1; j_gene: TRBJ1-2; CDR3aa: CASSLEQGFYGYTF
len: 14; v_gene: TRBV27; j_gene: TRBJ2-7; CDR3aa: CASSPGLAGYEQYF
len: 17; v_gene: TRBV5-4; j_gene: TRBJ1-1; CDR3aa: CASSLHGAGFLNTEAFF
len: 14; v_gene: TRBV27; j_gene: TRBJ2-7; CDR3aa: CASQPGLTSSEQYF
len: 16; v_gene: TRBV19; j_gene: TRBJ2-1; CDR3aa: CASSIAEGGPNNEQFF
len: 16; v_gene: TRBV7-2; j_gene: TRBJ2-7; CDR3aa: CASSSSAAISSYEQYF
len: 15; v_gene: TRBV5-1; j_gene: TRBJ2-7; CDR3aa: CASSSWTSGSNEQYF
len: 14; v_gene: TRBV13; j_gene: TRBJ2-1; CDR3aa: CASSHVSSYNEQFF
len: 15; v_gene: TRBV7-2; j_gene: TRBJ2-7; CDR3aa: CASSFFSGSDYEQYF
len: 13; v_gene: TRBV6-5; j_gene: TRBJ2-7; CDR3aa: CASSYSTGGEQYF
len: 13; v_gene: TRBV2; j_gene: TRBJ2-1; CDR3aa: CASNTGSYNEQFF
len: 14; v_gene: TRBV28; j_gene: TRBJ2-3; CDR3aa: CASSFLESTDTQYF
len: 15; v_gene: TRBV4-3; j_gene: TRBJ1-1; CDR3aa: CASSLALGLNTEAFF
len: 16; v_gene: TRBV2; j_gene: -; CDR3aa: CASSRTSRSSSYEQYF
len: 14; v_gene: TRBV28; j_gene: TRBJ2-7; CDR3aa: CASNTGLGGYEQYF
len: 13; v_gene: TRBV28; j_gene: TRBJ2-7; CDR3aa: CASNGGGGYEQYF